Listed below are T cell receptor beta chains from one sample, sequenced in a study of shared clonotypes between healthy human individuals. The method was immunoSEQ multiplex PCR; TCRdb's version includes in-frame clones alone and lacks a portion of them. The sample comprises 950,000 to 1,100,000 clones, around 78% of which are singletons, and roughly 0.55% rests with the top ten. Sequenced material: memory CD4+ T cells from PBMCs. Receptor source: a young man in good health. Some clones in this sample may be carry-over from other donors' samples. Both conserved end residues are part of each CDR3. A D gene is named only where the DNA matches it firmly. The size field is filled for only some rows; it gives once, few, many or a size class.

clone_size j_call d_call v_call cdr3_aa cdr3_nt
NA TRBJ1-1 NA TRBV5-1 CASSFAGNTEAFF TGCGCCAGCAGCTTCGCTGGGAACACTGAAGCTTTCTTT
NA TRBJ2-7 TRBD1 TRBV19 CASSLLGQGTYEQYF TGTGCCAGTAGCCTGCTGGGACAGGGGACCTACGAGCAGTACTTC
once TRBJ1-5 NA TRBV2 CASSVGRGNQPQHF TGTGCCAGCAGTGTTGGCAGGGGAAATCAGCCCCAGCATTTT
NA TRBJ1-5 NA TRBV21-1 CASSIPGPLNQPQHF TGTGCCAGCAGCATACCGGGGCCTCTTAATCAGCCCCAGCATTTT
once TRBJ2-3 NA TRBV15 CATSPTSTDTQYF TGTGCCACCAGCCCGACTAGCACAGATACGCAGTATTTT
NA TRBJ2-7 NA TRBV9 CASSVGPDPPLTYEQYF TGTGCCAGCAGCGTAGGCCCTGATCCCCCTTTAACCTACGAGCAGTACTTC
NA TRBJ1-2 TRBD1 TRBV7-2 CASRPGGSYYGYTF TGTGCCAGCAGACCAGGGGGCTCGTACTATGGCTACACCTTC
NA TRBJ2-7 NA TRBV5-4 CASSLAQRGSYEQYF TGTGCCAGCAGCTTGGCGCAGCGTGGCTCCTACGAGCAGTACTTC
few TRBJ1-2 NA TRBV28 CASTTGRGYTF TGTGCCAGCACGACGGGGCGCGGCTACACCTTC
many TRBJ2-7 NA TRBV28 CASSLVPKHYEQYF TGTGCCAGCAGTTTGGTACCTAAACACTACGAGCAGTACTTC
NA TRBJ1-2 NA TRBV25-1 CASSEHRDSSGYTF TGTGCCAGCAGTGAACACAGGGACTCGAGCGGCTACACCTTC
few TRBJ2-7 TRBD1 TRBV15 CATSARQGPHEQYF TGTGCCACCAGCGCCCGACAGGGTCCCCACGAGCAGTACTTC
NA TRBJ2-1 NA TRBV9 CASSPRWPSNEQFF TGTGCCAGCAGCCCCCGATGGCCGAGTAATGAGCAGTTCTTC
once TRBJ2-1 TRBD2 TRBV9 CASSAQREVTYNEQFF TGTGCCAGCAGCGCCCAGCGGGAGGTAACCTACAATGAGCAGTTCTTC
once TRBJ1-1 NA TRBV20-1 CSARRSEAFF TGCAGTGCTAGGAGGAGTGAAGCTTTCTTT
NA TRBJ2-2 NA TRBV18 CASSPWDPGPDTGELFF TGTGCCAGCTCACCTTGGGATCCGGGCCCCGACACCGGGGAGCTGTTTTTT
NA TRBJ1-1 NA TRBV10-1 CASSESGGATEAFF TGCGCCAGCAGTGAGTCAGGGGGGGCAACTGAAGCTTTCTTT
NA TRBJ1-1 NA TRBV2 CASSLSRVSNTEAFF TGTGCCAGCAGTCTTTCGAGAGTGTCGAACACTGAAGCTTTCTTT
NA TRBJ2-1 TRBD2 TRBV6-5 CASSSPLAGSYNEQFF TGTGCCAGCAGTTCCCCACTAGCGGGCTCCTACAATGAGCAGTTCTTC
NA TRBJ2-5 TRBD1 TRBV28 CASSSDRALIWTQYF TGTGCCAGCAGTTCGGACAGGGCCCTAATTTGGACCCAGTACTTC
NA TRBJ2-6 NA TRBV6-1 CASPPPGSGANVLTF TGTGCCAGCCCCCCTCCAGGGTCTGGGGCCAACGTCCTGACTTTC
NA TRBJ2-3 TRBD2 TRBV30 CAWGRVLAVTQYF TGTGCCTGGGGCCGTGTACTAGCGGTTACGCAGTATTTT
few TRBJ2-5 NA TRBV7-6 CASSLARQETQYF TGTGCCAGCAGCTTAGCGCGCCAAGAGACCCAGTACTTC
NA TRBJ2-4 TRBD1 TRBV28 CASRGQGVNIQYF TGTGCCAGCAGGGGACAGGGCGTCAACATTCAGTACTTC
NA TRBJ1-1 NA TRBV6-1 CASSERGGLTDTEAFF TGTGCCAGCAGTGAAAGGGGAGGGCTCACCGACACTGAAGCTTTCTTT
NA TRBJ2-1 TRBD2 TRBV9 CASSADASGQYNEQFF TGTGCCAGCAGCGCCGACGCTAGCGGGCAGTACAATGAGCAGTTCTTC
NA TRBJ1-1 NA TRBV7-9 CASSLGEAAFF TGTGCCAGCAGCTTAGGGGAGGCGGCTTTCTTT
NA TRBJ2-7 TRBD2 TRBV28 CASSSAGAGYEQYF TGTGCCAGCAGTTCAGCGGGAGCGGGGTACGAGCAGTACTTC
NA TRBJ2-1 TRBD1 TRBV2 CASSYTGDEQFF TGTGCCAGCAGCTACACAGGGGATGAGCAGTTCTTC
once TRBJ2-3 TRBD1 TRBV4-3 CASSQDPTGGTDTQYF TGCGCCAGCAGCCAAGATCCAACAGGGGGCACAGATACGCAGTATTTT
NA TRBJ2-3 NA TRBV6-1 CASSESSGQYSTDTQYF TGTGCCAGCAGTGAAAGCTCTGGACAGTATAGCACAGATACGCAGTATTTT
once TRBJ2-2 NA TRBV28 CASTTGGTGELFF TGTGCCAGCACCACAGGTGGCACCGGGGAGCTGTTTTTT